This TCR beta chain was sequenced in a study of Ad26.COV2.S vaccination and SARS-CoV-2 variants (dated by TCRdb to 2020 to 2022). For the wider study: The specificity and breadth of SARS-CoV-2-reactive T cell receptors after Ad26.COV2.S vaccination were assessed by TCRbeta repertoire sequencing. A total of 32 samples were included in the TCR-sequenced set, comprising roughly 19 Ad26.COV2.S vaccine recipients, 5 placebo recipients and 8 SARS-CoV-2 convalescent individuals.

According to the study, the label for this sample's time point signals: individuals recovered from natural SARS-CoV-2 infection. The immunoSEQ Assay was the method used to sequence TCRbeta CDR3 regions. After extraction, genomic DNA underwent amplification by bias-controlled multiplex PCR, followed by high-throughput sequencing. The study's own analysis went as follows. To quantify the absolute abundance of each unique TCRbeta CDR3 region, sequences were collapsed and filtered. T cell fraction was estimated by normalizing TCRbeta template counts to usable DNA, with usable DNA measured through amplification of reference genes found in all nucleated cells. Repertoire TCRs were annotated as SARS-CoV-2-specific by exact matching of V gene, CDR3 amino acid sequence and J gene to a known reactive TCR set. The reference SARS-CoV-2 TCR set came from MIRA and was filtered for enrichment in COVID-19-positive ImmuneCODE repertoires, removing public or cross-reactive TCRs. Drawing on the MIRA antigens, annotated TCRs were analysed further at the level of specific ORF or position within ORF. Depth was the summed frequency of annotated unique rearrangements, while breadth was defined as annotated unique rearrangements over total unique productive rearrangements. Two-sided Wilcoxon rank-sum tests were used to compare TCR breadth between groups. Here the immuneACCESS table is served through TCRdb, limited to in-frame sequences with V and J called. Missing clones are a known gap in these copies; in checked studies unresolved V genes cover under half, and the rest lacks a known reason. V, J and clone size are taken as reported in that table, and D and trimming were inferred from the DNA itself. The sample yields about 350,000 clones; 92% were counted once. The ten largest account for about 3.8% of the sample.

Study-level results and caveats: Compared with placebo recipients, Ad26.COV2.S recipients showed higher spike-specific TCR breadth (P = 0.0014). Substantial breadth of spike-specific CD8+ and CD4+ T cell responses was reported after vaccination. It was noted by the authors that total T cell responses may have been underestimated by the TCR breadth and depth analyses. Non-spike TCR breadth was comparable between vaccine and placebo recipients, consistent with the vaccine containing only spike.

The germline V gene encodes CDR1 SGHRS and CDR2 YFSETQ. The CDR3 measures 14 amino acids from cysteine to phenylalanine. Just CDR3 DNA is preserved here, 42 bases in frame from base 1. At the junction V is shortened by 4 bases and J by 1 base; bases outside the gene matches: 4. For this clone: This receptor's antigen is unknown. Base qualities are not provided; no much larger clone lies one nucleotide away.

The receptor was isolated from a human donor who had recovered from COVID-19. The material was peripheral blood, obtained after recovery from COVID-19. The chain employs TRBV5-1 and TRBJ2-5, and TRBD1 matches 7 of the central bases. CDR3 sequence: CASSRDSTQETQYF. The DNA sequence follows: TGCGCCAGCAGCCGGGACAGTACCCAAGAGACCCAGTACTTC.